This T cell receptor (beta chain) was found in a study of early T cells in non-severe SARS-CoV-2 infection. Study context: Bulk RNA taken from unsorted whole blood was sequenced, leaving chains unpaired. General study results and limits: VDJdb matching skewed toward anti-spike CD8 responses, missing private and CD4 specificities.

Points on this clonotype: Its target is not known.

This CDR3 has 15 residues. Germline V gene lookup returns CDR1 SGHTA and CDR2 FQGNSA. J gave up 8 bases and V 3 bases, and 7 bases lay outside the gene matches. Unique molecular identifiers (one per individual cDNA molecule) were attached. MiXCR was run by TCRdb on the 5' RACE reads, yielding one entry per CDR3 protein. The repertoire holds more than 60,000 distinct CDR3 sequences, with 13% as singletons. This chain links TRBV7-2 with TRBJ1-4; 9 nucleotides match TRBD1. The specimen was whole blood. The clonotype comes from an adult who was a healthcare worker with PCR-confirmed SARS-CoV-2 infection or an uninfected control (not recorded which). The CDR3 is CASSLSGTGNEKLFF. The DNA of the CDR3 is TGTGCCAGCAGCTTGTCCGGGACAGGGAACGAAAAACTGTTTTTT. The full variable domain, completed using reference TRBV7-2 and TRBJ1-4, is GAGVSQSPSNKVTEKGKDVELRCDPISGHTALYWYRQSLGQGLEFLIYFQGNSAPDKSGLPSDRFSAERTGGSVSTLTIQRTQQEDSAVYLCASSLSGTGNEKLFFGSGTQLSVL.